This TCR beta chain was sequenced in a study of CD4+ T cells in melanoma. This clone was counted a single time. TCRdb keeps only in-frame clones here, not all; method: immunoSEQ multiplex PCR. The sample has roughly 20,000 clones, about four fifths seen once. CDR1 is SGHAT and CDR2 is FQNNGV in the germline V gene. The CDR3 contains 13 residues. The V gene lost 3 bases and the J gene lost 4 bases, with 6 bases spanning the gap. The clonotype originates from a human donor with melanoma. Sequencing was done on a sample of cells from a culture (not recorded whether cultured in vitro). J is TRBJ1-4 and V is TRBV11-2; maybe TRBD1 (5 bases). CDR3 sequence (DNA): TGTGCCAGCAGCTTGGGGCGTAATGAAAAACTGTTTTTT. Translated, it gives CASSLGRNEKLFF.